This T cell receptor beta chain emerged from a study of cytomegalovirus exposure and HLA in healthy donors. A multiplex PCR was run with 60 Vbeta primers and 13 Jbeta primers. Measured with immunoSEQ multiplex PCR; TCRdb has only the in-frame clones, and not every one. The table shows about 120,000 clones, with around two thirds occurring only once. V dropped 0 bases and J dropped 10; count of bases not matched to a gene: 7. Germline V CDR1 and CDR2: LNHNV, YYDKDF (reference sequence). The CDR3 runs 14 residues. The rearrangement joins TRBV15 to TRBJ2-7; 9 positions match TRBD1. The sample taken for sequencing was PBMCs. The TCR comes from a human donor in good health. CDR3 DNA: TGTGCCACCAGCAGAGATTGGGGACAGGGAGAACAGTACTTC. It translates to CATSRDWGQGEQYF.